This passage covers 6 T cell receptor beta chains from one sample sequenced in a study of cytomegalovirus exposure and HLA in healthy donors. Amplification used 60 Vbeta primers and 13 Jbeta primers. The method was immunoSEQ multiplex PCR; TCRdb's version includes in-frame clones alone and lacks a portion of them. The sample contains roughly 99,000 clones, 60% to 80% of which appear only once. Sequencing was performed on PBMCs. These receptor sequences come from a woman aged 40 to 50 in good health and CMV-seronegative.

This chain uses TRBV15 with TRBJ2-7; a weak D match, TRBD2 (6 bases). Trimming removed 0 bases from V and 4 bases from J, with 10 bases in between. The length of the CDR3 is 14 residues. The V gene's germline CDR1 is LNHNV and CDR2 YYDKDF (reference sequence). CDR3 DNA sequence: TGTGCCACCAGCAGAGATCGGGGGTGGTACGAGCAGTACTTC. This encodes CATSRDRGWYEQYF.

The chain is built from TRBV30 and TRBJ1-2; 8 positions match TRBD1. Losses at the gene ends were 2 bases for V and 8 bases for J; bases not matched to a gene: 7. From germline, CDR1 is GTSNPN and CDR2 SVGIG (reference sequence). The CDR3 loop spans 13 amino acids. The CDR3 reads CAWSPQGATGYTF. The CDR3 DNA follows: TGTGCCTGGAGTCCTCAGGGGGCGACCGGCTACACCTTC.

The chain links TRBV29-1 to TRBJ1-2; 10 nucleotides align to TRBD1. The CDR3 covers 12 residues. The ends lost 6 bases at V and 7 bases at J; junction bases unmatched: 5. The germline CDR1 and CDR2 sequences are SQVTM and ANQGSEA. Here the CDR3 reads CSVGTGASGYTF. The CDR3 DNA reads as TGCAGCGTCGGGACAGGGGCTTCTGGCTACACCTTC.

This clone was detected only a few times. The chain links TRBV5-1 to TRBJ1-2; D not certain. V was clipped by 2 bases and J by 5 bases, with 10 bases between them. The CDR3 covers 13 residues. CDR1 is SGHRS, CDR2 YFSETQ, per germline. The CDR3, as DNA: TGCGCCAGCAGCTTCAACGGGGTGTATGGCTACACCTTC. This gives the protein CASSFNGVYGYTF.

This chain joins TRBV7-3 and TRBJ2-2, with 7 bases identical to TRBD1. This CDR3 spans 16 amino acids. Germline-derived CDR1 and CDR2 are SGHTA and FQGTGA. V dropped 5 bases and J dropped 2; count of bases not matched to a gene: 8. CDR3 amino acids: CASSPYRTGNTGELFF. The CDR3 DNA reads TGTGCCAGCAGCCCCTACCGGACAGGCAACACCGGGGAGCTGTTTTTT.

V and J are TRBV27 and TRBJ2-3; 8 bases map to TRBD1. CDR1 and CDR2 from the germline V gene are MNHEY and SMNVEV (reference sequence). V lost 4 bases to trimming and J lost 2 bases; unmatched junction nucleotides: 5. The CDR3 has 15 amino acids. This CDR3 is CASSSGTGFTDTQYF. The CDR3 bases are TGTGCCAGCAGTTCTGGGACAGGCTTCACAGATACGCAGTATTTT.